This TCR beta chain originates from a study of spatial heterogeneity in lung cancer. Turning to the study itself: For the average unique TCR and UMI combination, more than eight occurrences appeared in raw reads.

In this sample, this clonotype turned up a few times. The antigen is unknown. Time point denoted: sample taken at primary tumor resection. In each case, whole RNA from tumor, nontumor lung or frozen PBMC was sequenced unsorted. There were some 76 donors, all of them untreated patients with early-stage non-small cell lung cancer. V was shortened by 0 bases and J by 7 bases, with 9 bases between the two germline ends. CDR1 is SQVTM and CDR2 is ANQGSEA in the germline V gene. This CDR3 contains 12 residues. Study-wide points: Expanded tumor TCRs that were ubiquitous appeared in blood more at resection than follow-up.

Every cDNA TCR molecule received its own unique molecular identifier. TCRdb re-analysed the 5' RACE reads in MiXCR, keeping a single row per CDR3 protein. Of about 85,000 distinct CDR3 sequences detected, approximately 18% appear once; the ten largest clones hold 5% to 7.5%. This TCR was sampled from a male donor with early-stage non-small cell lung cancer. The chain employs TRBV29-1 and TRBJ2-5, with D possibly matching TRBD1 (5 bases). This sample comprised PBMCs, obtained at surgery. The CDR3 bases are TGCAGCGTTGAAGAGTCAGGGCTGACCCAGTACTTC. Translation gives CSVEESGLTQYF.